This passage covers 29 T cell receptor beta chains from one sample sequenced in a study of T cell repertoires in cytomegalovirus infection. Antigens for these TCRs are unknown. TCRdb recomputed calls from the reads with MiXCR, one row per CDR3 protein. The data contain hundreds of thousands of distinct CDR3 sequences, about 33% of them singletons. Sequencing used cultured PBMCs, obtained from culture after CMV antigen stimulation. The receptors come from a human donor in good health (CMV status not recorded). Some clones in this sample may be carry-over from other donors' samples.

This chain connects TRBV28 to TRBJ2-1; tentative D call: TRBD1 (6 bases). The germline V and J ends were trimmed by 10 bases and 4 bases, with 14 bases remaining between them. The germline CDR1 and CDR2 sequences are MDHEN and SYDVKM. This CDR3 has 13 amino acids. CDR3 DNA sequence: TGTGCCATCCACAGGGAGAGTTACAATGAGCAGTTCTTC. As protein: CAIHRESYNEQFF.

The gene calls are TRBV6-2 or TRBV6-3 and TRBJ2-3; maybe TRBD2 (5 bases). CDR3 length equals 16 residues. CDR1 and CDR2 from the germline V gene are MNHEY and SVGEGT. Trimming cost V 0 bases and J 4 bases, with 14 bases left between them. The CDR3 DNA sequence: TGTGCCAGCAGTTACTCGATGACACTAGAGGCAGATACGCAGTATTTT. Its translation: CASSYSMTLEADTQYF.

With respect to this clonotype: At one boundary the junction diverges from the germline segment, which might be a read error. This chain connects TRBV2 to TRBJ1-6; possibly TRBD1 for D (5 bases). Germline V gives CDR1 SNHLY, CDR2 FYNNEI. The CDR3 is 13 amino acids. CDR3 bases: TGTGCCAGCGGTGATTCAGGGAATTCACCCCTCCACTTT. Translated, it gives CASGDSGNSPLHF.

This clonotype has just a few counts. V usage is TRBV7-9 and J usage is TRBJ2-4; D is perhaps TRBD2 (5 bases). V shed 5 bases and J shed 8 bases, with 25 bases lying between them. Germline V CDR1 and CDR2: SEHNR, FQNEAQ (reference sequence). The CDR3 is made up of 17 amino acids. The CDR3 DNA follows: TGTGCCAGCAGCCCCACTGGTCAGGACTGGGGTTCTGACATTCAGTACTTC. It encodes CASSPTGQDWGSDIQYF. The whole variable domain, filled in from reference TRBV7-9 and TRBJ2-4, reads DTGVSQNPRHKITKRGQNVTFRCDPISEHNRLYWYRQTLGQGPEFLTYFQNEAQLEKSRLLSDRFSAERPKGSFSTLEIQRTEQGDSAMYLCASSPTGQDWGSDIQYFGAGTRLSVL.

The chain links TRBV7-2 to TRBJ2-5; 7 bases agree with TRBD1. Germline V gene lookup returns CDR1 SGHTA and CDR2 FQGNSA. V was clipped by 5 bases and J by 1 base; unmatched bases: 4. The length of the CDR3 is 14 residues. CDR3 protein: CASSRGTVQETQYF. Here the CDR3 DNA reads TGTGCCAGCAGCCGAGGGACAGTCCAAGAGACCCAGTACTTC.

The chain joins TRBV7-2 to TRBJ2-7; D is possibly TRBD2 (7 bases). V gave up 5 bases and J gave up 3 bases, with 20 bases separating them. CDR3 length: 16 residues. Germline values: CDR1 SGHTA, CDR2 FQGNSA. The CDR3 sequence is CASSEVPSGGGYEQYF. The CDR3 DNA is TGTGCCAGCAGCGAAGTCCCTAGCGGAGGGGGCTACGAGCAGTACTTC.

At least ten counts were recorded for this clonotype. The gene calls are TRBV6-1 and TRBJ2-3; no clear D gene. Trimming removed 1 base from V and 4 bases from J, with 6 bases in between. The CDR3 contains 13 residues. CDR1 is MNHNS and CDR2 is SASEGT in the germline V gene. DNA for the CDR3: TGTGCCAGCAGTGAAGAATGGTCAGATACGCAGTATTTT. It encodes CASSEEWSDTQYF.

This rearrangement joins TRBV6-2 or TRBV6-3 to TRBJ2-7; perhaps TRBD2 as D (7 bases). V was clipped by 5 bases and J by 4 bases, with 15 bases between them. Per the germline V gene, CDR1 is MNHEY and CDR2 is SVGEGT. This CDR3 spans 14 amino acids. The CDR3 here is CASSPGGAQYEQYF. CDR3 DNA: TGTGCCAGCAGTCCGGGGGGCGCCCAGTACGAGCAGTACTTC.

V usage is TRBV15 and J usage is TRBJ1-2; TRBD1 might be the D (6 bases). Germline-derived CDR1 and CDR2 are LNHNV and YYDKDF (reference sequence). The CDR3 contains 13 residues. V shed 6 bases and J shed 3 bases, with 11 bases lying between them. This CDR3 reads CATSPGVDYGYTF. The CDR3 coding sequence is TGTGCCACCAGTCCAGGGGTGGACTATGGCTACACCTTC.

Regarding this clonotype: One end of the junction fails to match germline, which may point to a read error. The chain links TRBV5-3 to TRBJ2-1; D call uncertain. TRBV5-3 is sorted into the ORF group, with uncertain function. The CDR3 runs to 13 residues. In DNA, the CDR3 is TGTGCCAGCAGCTATACATCGGCCAATGAGCAGTTCTTC. Translation: CASSYTSANEQFF.

The chain links TRBV7-8 to TRBJ1-2; TRBD1 aligns across 9 bases. This CDR3 is 15 amino acids long. The V gene end was trimmed by 5 bases and the J gene end by 4 bases; junction bases not matched to a gene: 8. Germline assignment: CDR1 SGHVS and CDR2 FQNEAQ. The CDR3 here is CASSPRTGVTYGYTF. CDR3 bases: TGTGCCAGCAGCCCCCGGACAGGGGTTACCTATGGCTACACCTTC.

The chain recombines TRBV5-4 with TRBJ2-1; 9 nucleotides agree with TRBD1. Unmatched junction bases numbered 5, after V lost 4 bases and J lost 3 bases. The CDR3 is 15 residues long. CDR1 is SGHNT, CDR2 YYREEE, per germline (reference sequence). CDR3 nucleotide sequence: TGTGCCAGCAGCACAGGACAGGGGCTCTACAATGAGCAGTTCTTC. Its protein is CASSTGQGLYNEQFF.

This clonotype was detected only a few times. The rearrangement joins TRBV7-2 to TRBJ2-4; the D is unclear. Germline lookup yields CDR1 SGHTA and CDR2 FQGNSA. This CDR3 contains 14 residues. Trimming took 5 bases from V and 0 from J, leaving 8 bases between them. CDR3 in amino acids: CASSPSLAKNIQYF. DNA of the CDR3: TGTGCCAGCAGCCCGAGCCTAGCCAAAAACATTCAGTACTTC.

This clonotype was seen only a few times. The V gene is TRBV10-3, the J gene TRBJ2-3, with 9 bases identical to TRBD2. CDR3 length: 20 residues. Germline V CDR1 and CDR2: ENHRY, SYGVKD. V lost 0 bases, J lost 2 bases, and 15 bases stayed unmatched. CDR3 amino acids: CAISESKAGGPSGPTDTQYF. In DNA form, the CDR3 reads TGTGCCATCAGTGAGTCGAAGGCGGGAGGGCCCTCCGGACCCACAGATACGCAGTATTTT.

This sequence joins TRBV12-3 or TRBV12-4 and TRBJ2-5, with D unresolved. The CDR3 is 13 residues long. Trimming pared 10 bases from V and 2 bases from J, leaving 14 bases between. The CDR3 nucleotides read TGTGCCACCGCCCAAGGCTTTCAAGAGACCCAGTACTTC. This codes for CATAQGFQETQYF.

The gene calls are TRBV20-1 and TRBJ1-5; 10 bases are a match to TRBD1. Losses at the gene ends were 3 bases for V and 5 bases for J; bases not matched to a gene: 7. Germline V CDR1 and CDR2: DFQATT, SNEGSKA (reference sequence). CDR3 length: 15 amino acids. CDR3 protein: CSARIWDRGDQPQHF. CDR3 DNA: TGCAGTGCTAGGATCTGGGACAGGGGAGATCAGCCCCAGCATTTT.

This clonotype was seen only a few times. The V and J genes are TRBV11-2 and TRBJ1-1; no reliable D call. Germline lookup yields CDR1 SGHAT and CDR2 FQNNGV. Trimming stripped 0 bases from V and 10 bases from J, with 12 bases between. CDR3 length: 13 residues. The CDR3, as DNA: TGTGCCAGCAGCTTAGACCCTCCCATGGCAGCTTTCTTT. Its protein product is CASSLDPPMAAFF.

This chain joins TRBV20-1 and TRBJ2-5, with 8 bases lining up with TRBD2. Trimming cost V 4 bases and J 1 base; bases outside gene matches: 2. Germline lookup yields CDR1 DFQATT and CDR2 SNEGSKA (reference sequence). The CDR3 extends over 13 amino acids. CDR3 nucleotide sequence: TGCAGTGCTAACCGGGGGGGCCAAGAGACCCAGTACTTC. It encodes CSANRGGQETQYF.

Regarding this clonotype: A much larger clone differs by one base, so this may be a read error. The rearrangement links TRBV11-2 to TRBJ2-6; D gene ambiguous. The CDR3 consists of 15 residues. Germline lookup yields CDR1 SGHAT and CDR2 FQNNGV. Trimming pared 0 bases from V and 2 bases from J, leaving 5 bases between. The DNA for the CDR3 is TGTGCCAGCAGCTTAGATGGGACTGGGGCCAACGTCCTGACTTTC. Translated, it gives CASSLDGTGANVLTF.

In its sample, this clonotype was seen a few times. This chain uses TRBV12-3 or TRBV12-4 with TRBJ1-6; possibly TRBD1 for D (6 bases). The CDR3 is 14 amino acids. Trimming pared 3 bases from V and 5 bases from J, leaving 8 bases between. CDR3 bases: TGTGCCAGCAGTTTTGAGGGGGATAATTCACCCCTCCACTTT. It codes for CASSFEGDNSPLHF.

This chain connects TRBV10-3 to TRBJ1-5; unclear D gene. The CDR3 length is 14 residues. V shed 6 bases and J shed 0 bases, with 9 bases lying between them. CDR1 and CDR2 (germline): ENHRY, SYGVKD. This chain's CDR3 is CAIRPTNSNQPQHF. The CDR3 DNA reads TGTGCCATCAGACCGACAAATAGCAATCAGCCCCAGCATTTT.

The chain joins TRBV7-3 to TRBJ2-5; 9 bases agree with TRBD2. In germline, CDR1 is SGHTA, CDR2 FQGTGA. The J segment lost 4 bases and the V segment lost 1 base, leaving 10 bases of the junction unmatched. This CDR3 is built from 17 residues. This CDR3 is CASSLMWREGLRETQYF. DNA of the CDR3: TGTGCCAGCAGCTTAATGTGGCGGGAGGGCCTCAGAGAGACCCAGTACTTC.

This clonotype has a count of ten or more. The chain joins TRBV7-2 to TRBJ2-5; 8 bases are a match to TRBD1. The CDR3 loop spans 14 amino acids. Germline-derived CDR1 and CDR2 are SGHTA and FQGNSA. Unmatched junction bases numbered 6, after V lost 5 bases and J lost 4 bases. CDR3 DNA: TGTGCCAGCAGCATCGACAGGGGAGGAGAGACCCAGTACTTC. This encodes CASSIDRGGETQYF.

This clonotype was seen repeatedly, ten times or more. The chain recombines TRBV7-2 with TRBJ1-2, with a weak D call TRBD1 (5 bases). The germline V gene has CDR1 SGHTA and CDR2 FQGNSA. The V end lost 0 bases, the J end lost 4 bases, and 9 bases lay between the germline ends. The CDR3 sequence is 14 residues long. The CDR3 DNA reads TGTGCCAGCAGCTTAGCATTTGGGGGCTATGGCTACACCTTC. This codes for CASSLAFGGYGYTF.

The chain is built from TRBV4-3 and TRBJ2-1; D unclear. With 1 base removed from V and 8 bases from J, the gap between germline ends came to 15 bases. Germline CDR1 is LGHNA and CDR2 is YSLEER. The CDR3 runs 15 residues. For the CDR3, the DNA is TGCGCCAGCAGCCAAGTCGGGCTAACCTTGGATGAGCAGTTCTTC. Its translation: CASSQVGLTLDEQFF.

This clonotype appeared a single time. The J gene is TRBJ2-7, the V gene TRBV6-6; D unclear. V lost 5 bases and J lost 2, with 16 bases in between. The V gene's germline CDR1 is MNHNY and CDR2 SVGAGI (reference sequence). CDR3 length: 15 amino acids. DNA of the CDR3: TGTGCCAGCAGTGGTACGGTACGGGTACCCTACGAGCAGTACTTC. Translating gives CASSGTVRVPYEQYF.

This clonotype was detected only a few times. This chain uses TRBV7-8 with TRBJ1-3; D ambiguous. The CDR3 runs 16 residues. Trimming took 2 bases from V and 4 from J, leaving 15 bases between them. Germline CDR1 SGHVS, CDR2 FQNEAQ. This chain's CDR3 is CASSLTRILGGNTIYF. The CDR3, as DNA: TGTGCCAGCAGCTTAACACGGATACTTGGGGGAAACACCATATATTTT. Full variable domain (missing parts from reference TRBV7-8 and TRBJ1-3): GAGVSQSPRYKVAKRGQDVALRCDPISGHVSLFWYQQALGQGPEFLTYFQNEAQLDKSGLPSDRFFAERPEGSVSTLKIQRTQQEDSAVYLCASSLTRILGGNTIYFGEGSWLTVV.

In nucleotides, the CDR3 is TGTGCCAGCTCACCACCGTCCGGGGGCCCTCACAATGAGCAGTTCTTC. It specifies CASSPPSGGPHNEQFF. This rearrangement joins TRBV18 to TRBJ2-1; the D call may be TRBD1 or TRBD2 (6 bases each). This CDR3 contains 16 residues. Trimming took 0 bases from V and 5 from J, leaving 14 bases between them. The germline gives CDR1 KGHSH, CDR2 LQKENI.

The chain carries TRBV27 and TRBJ2-7, with TRBD2 matching 12 bases. This CDR3 is 17 amino acids long. In germline, CDR1 is MNHEY, CDR2 SMNVEV (reference sequence). The J segment lost 3 bases and the V segment lost 5 bases, leaving 11 bases of the junction unmatched. CDR3 in DNA: TGTGCCAGCAGTAGTCTTAGACTAGCGGGGGACGACTACGAGCAGTACTTC. It translates to CASSSLRLAGDDYEQYF.